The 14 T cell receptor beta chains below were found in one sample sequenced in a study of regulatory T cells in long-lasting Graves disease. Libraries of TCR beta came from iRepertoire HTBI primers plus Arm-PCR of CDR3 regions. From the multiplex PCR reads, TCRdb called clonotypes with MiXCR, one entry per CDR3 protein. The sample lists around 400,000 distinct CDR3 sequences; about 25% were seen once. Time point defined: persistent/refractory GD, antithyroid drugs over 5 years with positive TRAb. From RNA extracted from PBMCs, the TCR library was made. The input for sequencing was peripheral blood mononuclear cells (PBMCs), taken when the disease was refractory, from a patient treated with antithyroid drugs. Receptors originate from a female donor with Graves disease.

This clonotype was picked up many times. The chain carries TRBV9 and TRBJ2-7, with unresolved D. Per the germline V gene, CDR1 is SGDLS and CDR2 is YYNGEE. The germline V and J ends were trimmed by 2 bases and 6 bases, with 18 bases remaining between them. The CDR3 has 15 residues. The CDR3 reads CASSVEWAIGGEQYF. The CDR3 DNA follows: TGTGCCAGCAGCGTGGAGTGGGCTATAGGCGGCGAGCAGTACTTC.

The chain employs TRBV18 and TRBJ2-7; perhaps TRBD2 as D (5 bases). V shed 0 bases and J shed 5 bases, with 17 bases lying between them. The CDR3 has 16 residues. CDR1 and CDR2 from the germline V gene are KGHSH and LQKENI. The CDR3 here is CASSPPGRGSSHEQYF. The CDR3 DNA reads TGTGCCAGCTCACCACCCGGTCGCGGGTCAAGCCACGAGCAGTACTTC.

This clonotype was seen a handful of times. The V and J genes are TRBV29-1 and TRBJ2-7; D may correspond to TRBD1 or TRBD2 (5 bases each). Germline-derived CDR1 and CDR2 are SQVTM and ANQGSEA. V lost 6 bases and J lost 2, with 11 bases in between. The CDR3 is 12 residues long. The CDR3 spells CSVGDLAYEQYF. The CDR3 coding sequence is TGCAGCGTGGGGGACCTAGCCTACGAGCAGTACTTC.

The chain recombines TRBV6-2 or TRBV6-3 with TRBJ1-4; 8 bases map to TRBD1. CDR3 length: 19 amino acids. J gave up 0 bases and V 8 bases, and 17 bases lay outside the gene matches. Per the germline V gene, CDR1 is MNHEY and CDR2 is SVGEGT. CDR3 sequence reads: CASSRRTGPNTATNEKLFF. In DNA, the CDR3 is TGTGCCAGCTCACGCCGGACAGGGCCCAATACTGCAACTAATGAAAAACTGTTTTTT.

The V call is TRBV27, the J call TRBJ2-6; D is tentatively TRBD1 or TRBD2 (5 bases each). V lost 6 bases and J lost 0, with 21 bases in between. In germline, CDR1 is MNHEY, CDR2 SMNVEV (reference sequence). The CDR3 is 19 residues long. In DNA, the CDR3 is TGTGCCAGCAGCCAGGCCCCACCGGGGCCCTTCTCTGGGGCCAACGTCCTGACTTTC. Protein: CASSQAPPGPFSGANVLTF.

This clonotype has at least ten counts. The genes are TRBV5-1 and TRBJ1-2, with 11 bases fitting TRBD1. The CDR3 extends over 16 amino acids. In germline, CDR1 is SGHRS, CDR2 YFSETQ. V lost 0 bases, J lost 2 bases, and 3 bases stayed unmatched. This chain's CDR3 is CASSLVGQGANYGYTF. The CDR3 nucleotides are TGCGCCAGCAGCTTGGTCGGACAGGGGGCGAACTATGGCTACACCTTC. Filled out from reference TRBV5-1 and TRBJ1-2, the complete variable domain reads KAGVTQTPRYLIKTRGQQVTLSCSPISGHRSVSWYQQTPGQGLQFLFEYFSETQRNKGNFPGRFSGRQFSNSRSEMNVSTLELGDSALYLCASSLVGQGANYGYTFGSGTRLTVV.

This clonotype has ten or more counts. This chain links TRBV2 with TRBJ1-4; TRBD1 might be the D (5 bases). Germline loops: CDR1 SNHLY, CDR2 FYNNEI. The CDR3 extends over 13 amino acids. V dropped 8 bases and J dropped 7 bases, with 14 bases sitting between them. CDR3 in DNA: TGTGCCAGCGAAGAGTCGAGGGGTGAAAAACTGTTTTTT. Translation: CASEESRGEKLFF.

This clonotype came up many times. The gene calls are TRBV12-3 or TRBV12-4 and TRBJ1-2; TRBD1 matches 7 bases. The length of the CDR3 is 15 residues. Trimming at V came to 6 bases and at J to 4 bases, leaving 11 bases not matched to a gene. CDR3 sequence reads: CASSRRDRGTYGYTF. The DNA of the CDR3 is TGTGCCAGCAGCCGAAGGGACAGAGGGACCTATGGCTACACCTTC.

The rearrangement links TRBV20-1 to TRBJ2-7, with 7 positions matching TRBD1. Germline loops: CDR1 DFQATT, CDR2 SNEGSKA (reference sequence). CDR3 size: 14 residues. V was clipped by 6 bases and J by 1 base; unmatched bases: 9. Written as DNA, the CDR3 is TGCAGTGCCCGCGATGTCAGGGGGTCCTACGAGCAGTACTTC. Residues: CSARDVRGSYEQYF.

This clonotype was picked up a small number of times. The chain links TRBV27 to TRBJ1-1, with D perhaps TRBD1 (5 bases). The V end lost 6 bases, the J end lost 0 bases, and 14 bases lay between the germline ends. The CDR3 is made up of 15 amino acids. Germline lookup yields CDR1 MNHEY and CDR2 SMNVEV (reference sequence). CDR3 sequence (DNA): TGTGCCAGCAGCGAGGGGTTCGGAGTGAACACTGAAGCTTTCTTT. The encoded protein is CASSEGFGVNTEAFF.

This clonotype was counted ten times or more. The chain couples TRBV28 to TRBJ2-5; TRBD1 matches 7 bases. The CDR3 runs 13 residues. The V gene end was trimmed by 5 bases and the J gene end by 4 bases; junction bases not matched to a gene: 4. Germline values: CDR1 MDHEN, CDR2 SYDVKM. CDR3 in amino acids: CASSPRTGETQYF. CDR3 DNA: TGTGCCAGCAGTCCGAGGACAGGAGAGACCCAGTACTTC.

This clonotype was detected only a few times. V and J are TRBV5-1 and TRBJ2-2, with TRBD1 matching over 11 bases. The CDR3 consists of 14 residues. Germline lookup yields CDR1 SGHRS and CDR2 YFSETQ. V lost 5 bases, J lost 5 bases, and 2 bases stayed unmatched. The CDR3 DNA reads TGCGCCAGCAGGCGGGACAGGGGGACCGGGGAGCTGTTTTTT. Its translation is CASRRDRGTGELFF.

CDR3 residues: CASSSRSGSSVEQYF. CDR3 DNA sequence: TGTGCCAGCAGCTCCCGTAGCGGGAGCTCCGTCGAGCAGTACTTC. V gene TRBV14 combines with J gene TRBJ2-7, with 9 positions matching TRBD2. Looked up from germline, CDR1 is SGHDN and CDR2 is FVKESK. J gave up 6 bases and V 5 bases, and 11 bases lay outside the gene matches. The CDR3 loop spans 15 amino acids.

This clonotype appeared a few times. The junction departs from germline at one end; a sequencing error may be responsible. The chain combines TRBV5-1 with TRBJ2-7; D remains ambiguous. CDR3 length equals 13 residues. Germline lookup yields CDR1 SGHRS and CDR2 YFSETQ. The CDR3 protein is CASSLEGNYEQYF. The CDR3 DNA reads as TGTGCCAGCAGCTTAGAAGGGAATTACGAGCAGTACTTC.